This TCR beta chain was sequenced for a study of beta chain features in type 1 diabetes. Regarding the study as a whole: Patients with Type 1 diabetes showed moderately but significantly shorter TCRB CDR3s in all four CD4+ subsets. When cDNA is sequenced, cells with high TCR expression could be over-represented.

Every isolated RNA sample was fully reverse transcribed, so sequencing captured expressed TCRB transcripts. Read counts averaged roughly 3.5 million for samples of naive, central memory and regulatory T cells. Assay used: immunoSEQ multiplex PCR; TCRdb lists only in-frame clones, some missing. The table has 310,000 or so clones, approximately 11% seen once; the top ten hold just over 0.015%. Each sorted population was over 98% pure. With V trimmed by 0 bases and J by 1 base, 4 bases remained unmatched. CDR1 is SGHAT and CDR2 is FQNNGV in the germline V gene. The CDR3 sequence is 16 residues long. Worth noting for this clone: The antigen is unknown.

This TCR was recovered from a woman aged 25 to 39 in good health. V and J are TRBV11-2 and TRBJ2-5; 8 bases line up with TRBD2. The sample comprised naive CD4+ T cells from blood. The CDR3 DNA reads as TGTGCCAGCAGCTTAGAGGGGGCGGGAGGCCAAGAGACCCAGTACTTC. Translation: CASSLEGAGGQETQYF.